These 4 T cell receptor beta chains came from one sample sequenced in a study of regulatory T cells in long-lasting Graves disease. Combining iRepertoire HTBI primers with Arm-PCR of CDR3 regions, the authors built TCR beta libraries. MiXCR, run by TCRdb on the multiplex PCR reads, gives a single entry per CDR3 protein. Of 680,000 or so distinct CDR3 sequences in the sample, around 15% are singletons; the top ten hold about 17%. Regarding time point: newly diagnosed GD, antithyroid drugs for less than 3 months. PBMCs provided the RNA from which the TCR library was made. This sample was also put to use in a study of T cells in Graves' hyperthyroidism and ophthalmopathy.

Source: peripheral blood mononuclear cells (PBMCs), taken at new diagnosis, from a patient treated with antithyroid drugs. These receptors originate from a woman in her twenties or thirties with Graves disease.

This clonotype was counted many times. The V gene is TRBV19, the J gene TRBJ1-5; 7 nucleotides agree with TRBD1. V was clipped by 3 bases and J by 4 bases; unmatched bases: 9. This CDR3 comprises 16 residues. CDR1 is LNHDA and CDR2 is SQIVND in the germline V gene (reference sequence). In DNA, the CDR3 is TGTGCCAGTAGTATCAAAAACGGGACAGTAAATCAGCCCCAGCATTTT. As protein: CASSIKNGTVNQPQHF.

V gene TRBV19 combines with J gene TRBJ1-5, with D unresolved. The CDR3 sequence is 15 residues long. The V gene's germline CDR1 is LNHDA and CDR2 SQIVND (reference sequence). Trimming cost V 3 bases and J 2 bases, with 11 bases left between them. CDR3 coding DNA: TGTGCCAGTAGTATCCCGGCAAAGGGCAATCAGCCCCAGCATTTT. Translated, it gives CASSIPAKGNQPQHF.

This clonotype has at least ten counts. V usage is TRBV28 and J usage is TRBJ1-6, with TRBD1 matching 8 bases. Germline-derived CDR1 and CDR2 are MDHEN and SYDVKM. Trimming removed 5 bases from V and 10 bases from J; junction bases left unmatched: 13. The CDR3 sequence is 16 residues long. The CDR3 here is CASSVPTGAYASPLHF. CDR3 DNA sequence: TGTGCCAGCAGTGTACCGACAGGGGCATATGCCTCACCCCTCCACTTT.

V is TRBV30 and J is TRBJ2-1, with D perhaps TRBD2 (5 bases). Germline loops: CDR1 GTSNPN, CDR2 SVGIG (reference sequence). The CDR3 has 11 amino acids. Between the trimmed V and J ends, which lost 0 bases and 10 bases, there was a span of 7 bases. CDR3 protein: CAWSVRREQFF. The CDR3 DNA reads TGTGCCTGGAGTGTACGGAGGGAGCAGTTCTTC.